The present T cell receptor (beta chain) was sequenced within a study of CXCR3-negative and CXCR3-positive naive CD8 T cells. The study's findings and limits: CXCR3-positive naive cells had TRB CDR3s that were more hydrophobic than CXCR3-negative naive cells had.

There are 15 residues in the CDR3. The study made its TRB cDNA libraries by 5' RACE, adding UMI labels. TCRdb reanalyzed the 5' RACE reads, giving one entry per CDR3 protein sequence and no DNA. The sample shows roughly 60,000 distinct CDR3 sequences, and roughly 0.8% sits with its ten largest clones. Remarks on this clonotype: As yet, its antigen is unknown.

The clonotype originates from a human donor in good health. Some clones in this sample may be carry-over from other donors' samples. The V call is TRBV12-3 or TRBV12-4, the J call TRBJ1-2; TCRdb picks TRBD1, but there is no DNA to check that call. The sample taken for sequencing was naive CXCR3+ CD8+ T cells from blood. Subset in this sample: CD45RO-CCR7+CD27+CD95- naive CD8+ T cells expressing CXCR3 (TNR3+). The CDR3 here is CASSSTLSRTDGYTF.